The 2 T cell receptor beta chains in this list originate from one sample, sequenced in a study of cytomegalovirus exposure and HLA in healthy donors. 60 Vbeta and 13 Jbeta primers were used in PCR. Some clones are missing from TCRdb's copy, which holds only in-frame ones; the method was immunoSEQ multiplex PCR. In the table there are about 200,000 clones, 75% to 85% of which are singletons. The sample taken for sequencing was PBMCs. The receptors stem from a girl aged 10 to 17 in good health and CMV-seronegative.

The chain couples TRBV7-8 to TRBJ2-7; no clear D. The ends were cut back, 2 bases at V and 4 bases at J, with 9 bases in the middle. The CDR3 length is 13 residues. Germline V gene sequence: CDR1 SGHVS, CDR2 FQNEAQ. CDR3: CASSLTYAYEQYF. CDR3 DNA sequence: TGTGCCAGCAGCTTAACTTACGCATACGAGCAGTACTTC. The entire variable domain, with the rest obtained from reference TRBV7-8 and TRBJ2-7, is as follows: GAGVSQSPRYKVAKRGQDVALRCDPISGHVSLFWYQQALGQGPEFLTYFQNEAQLDKSGLPSDRFFAERPEGSVSTLKIQRTQQEDSAVYLCASSLTYAYEQYFGPGTRLTVT.

V gene TRBV19 combines with J gene TRBJ2-1; 8 nucleotides agree with TRBD1. Germline trimming cut 1 base from V and 10 bases from J; bases unmatched to any gene: 12. The CDR3 covers 16 residues. Germline V gene sequence: CDR1 LNHDA, CDR2 SQIVND (reference sequence). The CDR3 here is CASSIGGGRGHGEQFF. The DNA of the CDR3 is TGTGCCAGTAGTATAGGGGGCGGCAGGGGGCATGGGGAGCAGTTCTTC.